These 21 T cell receptor beta chains originate from one sample sequenced in a study of blood T cell repertoires in COVID-19. Profiled with immunoSEQ multiplex PCR; TCRdb holds only in-frame clones, not every one. The sample records 130,000 to 150,000 clones, roughly 90% being singletons. The source material was PBMCs or T cells enriched from blood (not recorded which). The receptors come from a woman between 25 and 40 years old with acute COVID-19.

The chain is built from TRBV7-6 and TRBJ1-1; 10 positions match TRBD1. The CDR3 is made up of 17 amino acids. The V gene's germline CDR1 is SGHVS and CDR2 FNYEAQ. J gave up 0 bases and V 5 bases, and 9 bases lay outside the gene matches. This chain's CDR3 is CASSAIPGQGMNTEAFF. CDR3 nucleotide sequence: TGTGCCAGCAGCGCAATTCCGGGACAGGGGATGAACACTGAAGCTTTCTTT.

CDR3 protein: CASSRDREDGYTF. The CDR3 nucleotides read TGTGCCAGCAGCCGCGACAGGGAGGATGGCTACACCTTC. The chain is built from TRBV7-9 and TRBJ1-2; 7 bases fit TRBD1. V lost 5 bases, J lost 6 bases, and 6 bases stayed unmatched. Germline V gives CDR1 SEHNR, CDR2 FQNEAQ (reference sequence). CDR3 length: 13 amino acids. The full variable domain, with the rest looked up from reference TRBV7-9 and TRBJ1-2, is DTGVSQNPRHKITKRGQNVTFRCDPISEHNRLYWYRQTLGQGPEFLTYFQNEAQLEKSRLLSDRFSAERPKGSFSTLEIQRTEQGDSAMYLCASSRDREDGYTFGSGTRLTVV.

The chain has TRBV13 and TRBJ2-2; 9 bases are shared with TRBD1. Germline loops: CDR1 PRHDT, CDR2 FYEKMQ (reference sequence). The CDR3 contains 17 residues. J gave up 4 bases and V 5 bases, and 11 bases lay outside the gene matches. The CDR3 sequence is CASSTWDRVFSTGELFF. CDR3 nucleotide sequence: TGTGCCAGCAGCACATGGGACAGGGTGTTTTCCACCGGGGAGCTGTTTTTT.

The chain joins TRBV29-1 to TRBJ2-6, with a tentative D call TRBD1 (5 bases). With 2 bases removed from V and 4 bases from J, the gap between germline ends came to 6 bases. Germline lookup yields CDR1 SQVTM and CDR2 ANQGSEA. This CDR3 spans 13 amino acids. The CDR3 region has the DNA TGCAGCGTTGAACAGGGCGGGGCCAACGTCCTGACTTTC. Its translation is CSVEQGGANVLTF.

V and J are TRBV27 and TRBJ1-6; no clear D gene. V was trimmed by 0 bases and J by 5 bases, leaving 8 bases between them. The CDR3 covers 15 residues. Germline V CDR1 and CDR2: MNHEY, SMNVEV (reference sequence). The CDR3 DNA reads as TGTGCCAGCAGTTTATCAGCGGGTAATAATTCACCCCTCCACTTT. Translation: CASSLSAGNNSPLHF.

The table lists this clone with a count of one. The chain has TRBV27 and TRBJ2-3; 12 bases align to TRBD2. This CDR3 region has 14 residues. V was clipped by 5 bases and J by 7 bases; unmatched bases: 4. Germline V gene data show CDR1 as MNHEY and CDR2 as SMNVEV (reference sequence). The CDR3 region has the DNA TGTGCCAGCAGTCGACTAGCGGGAGAGAATACGCAGTATTTT. It translates to CASSRLAGENTQYF.

This rearrangement joins TRBV28 to TRBJ2-7, with TRBD1 matching 10 bases. This CDR3 comprises 14 residues. Germline V lookup: CDR1 MDHEN, CDR2 SYDVKM. After removal of 6 bases from V and 5 bases from J, the junction contained 7 bases not matched to a gene. CDR3 sequence reads: CASSPGQGVHEQYF. The CDR3 nucleotides are TGTGCCAGCAGCCCCGGACAGGGGGTCCACGAGCAGTACTTC.

V gene TRBV7-9 combines with J gene TRBJ2-3, with 8 nucleotides matching TRBD1. With V trimmed by 5 bases and J by 2 bases, 6 bases remained unmatched. This CDR3 spans 15 amino acids. CDR1 SEHNR and CDR2 FQNEAQ come from the germline V gene (reference sequence). The DNA for the CDR3 is TGTGCCAGCAGCCCGGGACAGGTCATCACAGATACGCAGTATTTT. Translation gives CASSPGQVITDTQYF.

This chain links TRBV28 with TRBJ1-1; 7 bases map to TRBD1. V lost 6 bases to trimming and J lost 3 bases; unmatched junction nucleotides: 4. The CDR3 is made up of 13 amino acids. The germline V gene has CDR1 MDHEN and CDR2 SYDVKM. The CDR3 sequence is CASRRTGYTEAFF. The CDR3, as DNA: TGTGCCAGCAGAAGGACAGGCTACACTGAAGCTTTCTTT.

This clone was seen a handful of times. V is TRBV11-3 and J is TRBJ2-2, with 7 bases lining up with TRBD2. This CDR3 spans 15 amino acids. V lost 4 bases to trimming and J lost 5 bases; unmatched junction nucleotides: 7. The germline CDR1 and CDR2 sequences are SGHNT and YENEEA. The CDR3 nucleotides are TGTGCCAGCAGCTCTGTGTCGGGGGGAACCGGGGAGCTGTTTTTT. Its protein is CASSSVSGGTGELFF.

The rearrangement joins TRBV29-1 to TRBJ1-2, with D possibly being TRBD1 (6 bases). Looked up from germline, CDR1 is SQVTM and CDR2 is ANQGSEA. The CDR3 contains 14 residues. V was trimmed by 6 bases and J by 5 bases, leaving 19 bases between them. The CDR3 here is CSVRAGTRDYGYTF. The CDR3 region has the DNA TGCAGCGTACGGGCCGGGACAAGGGATTATGGCTACACCTTC.

The gene calls are TRBV19 and TRBJ2-1; 8 bases map to TRBD2. This CDR3 comprises 17 residues. Looked up from germline, CDR1 is LNHDA and CDR2 is SQIVND (reference sequence). V trimming: 5 bases; J trimming: 8 bases; junction bases outside the gene matches: 17. This CDR3 is CASSSRPEFSGTYEQFF. The CDR3 bases are TGTGCCAGTAGTTCCCGGCCCGAGTTTAGCGGGACTTATGAGCAGTTCTTC.

The chain recombines TRBV4-3 with TRBJ2-3, with a possible D match to TRBD1 (5 bases). Trimming left V 0 bases short and J 2 bases short, with 9 bases between. Germline values: CDR1 LGHNA, CDR2 YSLEER. The CDR3 loop spans 15 amino acids. The chain's CDR3 is CASSQELQDTDTQYF. The CDR3 region has the DNA TGCGCCAGCAGCCAAGAATTACAGGACACAGATACGCAGTATTTT.

The rearrangement uses TRBV28 and TRBJ2-1; the match to TRBD2 covers 8 bases. The CDR3 sequence is 17 residues long. V shed 1 base, J shed 5 bases, and the junction held 10 bases outside the gene matches. Germline loops: CDR1 MDHEN, CDR2 SYDVKM. The CDR3: CASSLLFGSSGNNEQFF. The CDR3 bases are TGTGCCAGCAGTTTATTATTTGGGAGTAGCGGGAACAATGAGCAGTTCTTC.

The V and J genes are TRBV21-1 and TRBJ2-3; the table's D call, TRBD2, has no DNA check behind it. TRBV21-1 is labeled a pseudogene. The CDR3 is 15 amino acids. The CDR3 DNA reads as TGTGCCAGCAGCATCCTAGCGGGAGGGGGGGATACGCAGTATTTT. It codes for CASSILAGGGDTQYF.

The rearrangement joins TRBV5-5 to TRBJ2-7, with TRBD2 identical over 8 bases. Germline V gives CDR1 SGHKS, CDR2 YYEKEE (reference sequence). CDR3 length: 15 residues. Unmatched junction bases numbered 9, after V lost 3 bases and J lost 4 bases. CDR3 loop: CASSSNPGLGYEQYF. The CDR3 DNA sequence: TGTGCCAGCAGCTCGAACCCGGGACTAGGGTACGAGCAGTACTTC.

The chain joins TRBV18 to TRBJ2-7; possible D gene TRBD2, 6 bases. CDR1 and CDR2 (germline): KGHSH, LQKENI. The CDR3 is made up of 18 amino acids. V lost 3 bases and J 2 bases, leaving 23 bases between the germline ends. The CDR3 sequence: CASSPSRVGRGEAYEQYF. For the CDR3, the DNA is TGTGCCAGCTCACCGTCGCGAGTTGGGAGAGGGGAGGCCTACGAGCAGTACTTC.

In this sample, this clone turned up a few times. The chain carries TRBV28 and TRBJ2-2; 8 bases are shared with TRBD1. Trimming took 3 bases from V and 3 from J; bases not matched to a gene: 3. This CDR3 is 15 amino acids long. Looked up from germline, CDR1 is MDHEN and CDR2 is SYDVKM. The CDR3 bases are TGTGCCAGCAGTTTCGGACAGGGTCACACCGGGGAGCTGTTTTTT. Translating gives CASSFGQGHTGELFF.

This clone has just a few counts. The V call is TRBV19, the J call TRBJ1-5, with a weak D call TRBD1 (6 bases). The CDR3 runs 15 residues. V lost 0 bases and J 4 bases, leaving 10 bases between the germline ends. Germline CDR1 LNHDA, CDR2 SQIVND (reference sequence). CDR3 nucleotide sequence: TGTGCCAGTAGTATAGACAGGGGTATAAATCAGCCCCAGCATTTT. Residues: CASSIDRGINQPQHF.

The chain employs TRBV7-3 and TRBJ2-7; TRBD2 aligns across 10 bases. V gave up 1 base and J gave up 2 bases; unmatched junction bases: 29. This CDR3 region has 24 residues. Germline V gene sequence: CDR1 SGHTA, CDR2 FQGTGA. The CDR3 loop is CASSLIGASGRNLTPRLFPYEQYF. The CDR3 nucleotides read TGTGCCAGCAGCTTAATTGGTGCTAGCGGGAGAAACTTAACACCTCGTCTTTTCCCCTACGAGCAGTACTTC.

Points on this clone: Within the sample, other DNA sequences also encode this same CDR3. The V call is TRBV27, the J call TRBJ1-5; 7 bases line up with TRBD1. CDR3 size: 14 residues. V gave up 5 bases and J gave up 4 bases; unmatched junction bases: 5. The V gene's germline CDR1 is MNHEY and CDR2 SMNVEV (reference sequence). The CDR3 DNA reads as TGTGCCAGCAGTCTTCGACAGGGTAATCAGCCCCAGCATTTT. The encoded protein is CASSLRQGNQPQHF.